The TCR beta chain described here comes from a study of monozygotic twins with inflammatory bowel disease. The CDR3 has 16 amino acids. CDR1 SGHDN and CDR2 FVKESK come from the germline V gene. Whole-study results and caveats: Concordant and discordant twins showed no difference in repertoire similarity, possibly from limited power.

Note on this clonotype: Antigen unknown.

TCRdb re-called the 5' RACE reads and catalogs CDR3 proteins one per entry, DNA excluded. The sample totals over 350,000 distinct CDR3 sequences. Sequencing was performed on blood. This chain uses TRBV14 with TRBJ2-1. This clonotype was obtained from a human donor with ulcerative colitis or Crohn's disease, or a healthy co-twin of an affected twin (not recorded which). CDR3 sequence: CASSQDYYRSYNEQFF.